Listed here are 27 T cell receptor beta chains from one sample, sequenced in a study of cytomegalovirus exposure and HLA in healthy donors. The PCR made use of 60 Vbeta and 13 Jbeta primers. This table comes from immunoSEQ multiplex PCR, and its TCRdb copy is limited to in-frame clones, with some not included. Altogether over 150,000 clones are present, more than 75% being singletons, with the ten largest covering around 13%. Specimen: PBMCs. The receptors were sampled from a man aged 25 to 40 in good health and CMV-seropositive.

V usage is TRBV28 and J usage is TRBJ2-1, with D maybe TRBD2 (6 bases). CDR3 length equals 16 residues. The V gene lost 3 bases and the J gene lost 7 bases, with 19 bases spanning the gap. Germline CDR1 and CDR2: MDHEN and SYDVKM. The CDR3 DNA reads as TGTGCCAGCAGTTTGTTGACTGAGGCCCGGGGGAATGAGCAGTTCTTC. It is translated as CASSLLTEARGNEQFF.

This chain connects TRBV27 to TRBJ1-1; TRBD1 agrees at 8 bases. CDR3 length equals 17 residues. In germline, CDR1 is MNHEY, CDR2 SMNVEV (reference sequence). V dropped 1 base and J dropped 5; count of bases not matched to a gene: 12. DNA of the CDR3: TGTGCCAGCAGTTTATATGCAGGGGGCGCCTATGATACTGAAGCTTTCTTT. Translating it yields CASSLYAGGAYDTEAFF.

The genes are TRBV28 and TRBJ2-7; 9 bases line up with TRBD1. The germline V gene encodes CDR1 MDHEN and CDR2 SYDVKM. Trimming cost V 5 bases and J 5 bases; bases outside gene matches: 10. This CDR3 has 15 residues. This CDR3 reads CASSRPGQGLDEQYF. The CDR3, as DNA: TGTGCCAGCAGTAGACCGGGACAGGGTCTCGACGAGCAGTACTTC.

The sample holds one count of this clone. This sequence joins TRBV2 and TRBJ1-1; the D gene is possibly TRBD1 (6 bases). Germline V lookup: CDR1 SNHLY, CDR2 FYNNEI. This CDR3 comprises 14 residues. Trimming shortened V by 6 bases and J by 1 base, and 12 bases separated the two germline ends. Here the CDR3 reads CASRVDSENTEAFF. The CDR3 DNA reads as TGTGCCAGCAGGGTGGACAGTGAGAACACTGAAGCTTTCTTT. The whole variable domain, remainder taken from reference TRBV2 and TRBJ1-1, is EPEVTQTPSHQVTQMGQEVILRCVPISNHLYFYWYRQILGQKVEFLVSFYNNEISEKSEIFDDQFSVERPDGSNFTLKIRSTKLEDSAMYFCASRVDSENTEAFFGQGTRLTVV.

The chain is built from TRBV7-6 and TRBJ2-2; 7 nucleotides agree with TRBD2. Germline V gives CDR1 SGHVS, CDR2 FNYEAQ. The CDR3 loop spans 16 amino acids. V lost 7 bases to trimming and J lost 6 bases; unmatched junction nucleotides: 14. The CDR3 spells CASTQRSAGVAGELFF. CDR3 bases: TGTGCCAGCACCCAACGTTCGGCGGGAGTGGCCGGGGAGCTGTTTTTT. Variable domain in full (rest from reference TRBV7-6 and TRBJ2-2): GAGVSQSPRYKVTKRGQDVALRCDPISGHVSLYWYRQALGQGPEFLTYFNYEAQQDKSGLPNDRFSAERPEGSISTLTIQRTEQRDSAMYRCASTQRSAGVAGELFFGEGSRLTVL.

The chain links TRBV9 to TRBJ1-2; D uncertain. The CDR3 runs 13 residues. V shed 6 bases and J shed 6 bases, with 15 bases lying between them. Per the germline V gene, CDR1 is SGDLS and CDR2 is YYNGEE. The CDR3 region has the DNA TGTGCCAGCACCCCCATTGGAGCGAATGGCTACACCTTC. This translates into CASTPIGANGYTF.

The genes are TRBV11-2 and TRBJ1-2, with TRBD1 as a possible D gene (5 bases). Germline CDR1 is SGHAT and CDR2 is FQNNGV. The CDR3 is made up of 13 amino acids. Between the trimmed V and J ends, which lost 5 bases and 3 bases, there was a span of 10 bases. The CDR3 loop reads CASSAGGDYGYTF. In DNA form, the CDR3 reads TGTGCCAGCAGCGCGGGGGGTGACTATGGCTACACCTTC.

The chain recombines TRBV7-3 with TRBJ2-1, with D possibly TRBD2 on 6 matching bases. This CDR3 is 12 amino acids long. V was trimmed by 6 bases and J by 9 bases, leaving 12 bases between them. Germline V CDR1 and CDR2: SGHTA, FQGTGA. The CDR3 here is CASSVDGGEQFF. The CDR3 bases are TGTGCCAGCAGTGTAGACGGGGGTGAGCAGTTCTTC.

This clone was seen only a few times. The chain recombines TRBV27 with TRBJ2-7; D perhaps matches TRBD1 (5 bases). The V end lost 0 bases, the J end lost 0 bases, and 9 bases lay between the germline ends. CDR3 length: 15 amino acids. CDR1 MNHEY and CDR2 SMNVEV come from the germline V gene (reference sequence). The CDR3 spells CASSLSEGASYEQYF. The CDR3, as DNA: TGTGCCAGCAGTTTATCGGAAGGGGCCTCCTACGAGCAGTACTTC.

The rearrangement uses TRBV7-6 and TRBJ2-5; perhaps TRBD2 as D (6 bases). Germline CDR1 and CDR2: SGHVS and FNYEAQ. Between the trimmed V and J ends, which lost 4 bases and 5 bases, there was a span of 26 bases. CDR3 length: 18 amino acids. In DNA, the CDR3 is TGTGCCAGCAGCTCAAACCATCCAATCCGGGACTCATCGGAGACCCAGTACTTC. Translating gives CASSSNHPIRDSSETQYF.

The chain links TRBV5-5 to TRBJ2-7; 7 positions agree with TRBD1. CDR1 SGHKS and CDR2 YYEKEE come from the germline V gene (reference sequence). The CDR3 length is 16 residues. J was trimmed by 8 bases and V by 4 bases; bases with no gene match: 18. CDR3 sequence reads: CASSLEQNRGLRQQYF. CDR3 DNA sequence: TGTGCCAGCAGCCTAGAGCAGAACAGGGGCCTACGCCAGCAGTACTTC.

Turning to this clone: Other DNA sequences within the sample encode an identical CDR3. This rearrangement joins TRBV5-1 to TRBJ2-3; a weak D match, TRBD2 (5 bases). V lost 0 bases and J lost 0, with 5 bases in between. This CDR3 is built from 14 residues. Germline CDR1 is SGHRS and CDR2 is YFSETQ. The CDR3 DNA is TGCGCCAGCAGCTTGGCGGGAAGCACAGATACGCAGTATTTT. Its protein product is CASSLAGSTDTQYF.

This clone has just a few counts. The rearrangement joins TRBV6-4 to TRBJ1-1; D unclear. Germline assignment: CDR1 MRHNA and CDR2 SNTAGT. V shed 6 bases and J shed 3 bases, with 14 bases lying between them. The CDR3 is made up of 14 amino acids. The CDR3 region has the DNA TGTGCCAGCAGACACGGGAGTCGGGACACTGAAGCTTTCTTT. It yields the protein CASRHGSRDTEAFF.

The chain carries TRBV5-1 and TRBJ1-5, with a tentative D call TRBD1 (5 bases). The CDR3 covers 15 residues. Trimming stripped 3 bases from V and 4 bases from J, with 14 bases between. Germline CDR1 is SGHRS and CDR2 is YFSETQ. CDR3 nucleotide sequence: TGCGCCAGCAGCTACGGTGGGGGGGTGAATCAGCCCCAGCATTTT. It yields the protein CASSYGGGVNQPQHF.

This clone was detected only a few times. The chain uses TRBV27 and TRBJ2-3; perhaps TRBD2 as D (6 bases). The CDR3 runs to 14 residues. Germline loops: CDR1 MNHEY, CDR2 SMNVEV (reference sequence). Trimming stripped 3 bases from V and 0 bases from J, with 7 bases between. This CDR3 reads CASSFRGSTDTQYF. The CDR3 DNA reads TGTGCCAGCAGTTTCCGGGGGAGCACAGATACGCAGTATTTT.

V gene TRBV28 combines with J gene TRBJ1-1; a possible D gene is TRBD1 (5 bases). Per germline, CDR1 MDHEN and CDR2 SYDVKM. V lost 4 bases to trimming and J lost 5 bases, with 11 bases between them. There are 13 residues in the CDR3. CDR3 in amino acids: CASSSPGRTEAFF. The CDR3 coding sequence is TGTGCCAGCAGTTCACCAGGGCGGACTGAAGCTTTCTTT.

This rearrangement joins TRBV19 to TRBJ1-2, with 11 bases lining up with TRBD1. From germline, CDR1 is LNHDA and CDR2 SQIVND (reference sequence). This CDR3 is built from 17 residues. V shed 3 bases, J shed 4 bases, and the junction held 10 bases outside the gene matches. The DNA for the CDR3 is TGTGCCAGTAGTATCGGACAGGGGGCTGGCTGGTTCTATGGCTACACCTTC. The encoded protein is CASSIGQGAGWFYGYTF.

The chain employs TRBV5-1 and TRBJ2-1, with 7 bases fitting TRBD2. V was pared by 0 bases and J by 6 bases, with 6 bases of the junction left unmatched. CDR3 length: 15 amino acids. Germline CDR1 reads SGHRS; CDR2 reads YFSETQ. This CDR3 reads CASSLESRGSNEQFF. The CDR3 DNA sequence: TGCGCCAGCAGCTTGGAGTCCCGCGGGAGCAATGAGCAGTTCTTC.

The chain employs TRBV28 and TRBJ1-4, with 9 bases that match TRBD1. Germline CDR1 and CDR2: MDHEN and SYDVKM. The CDR3 sequence is 14 residues long. The V segment lost 7 bases and the J segment 11 bases; nucleotides outside the gene matches: 11. The DNA of the CDR3 is TGTGCCAGCAAAAGGGGGACAGGGTCTGAGAAACTGTTTTTT. This translates into CASKRGTGSEKLFF.

The V gene is TRBV25-1, the J gene TRBJ2-7, with TRBD1 matching over 10 bases. V dropped 4 bases and J dropped 0; count of bases not matched to a gene: 3. Germline CDR1 and CDR2: MGHDK and SYGVNS. CDR3 length equals 15 residues. The CDR3 sequence: CASSAWTGGSYEQYF. The CDR3 bases are TGTGCCAGCAGTGCGTGGACAGGGGGCTCCTACGAGCAGTACTTC.

The V gene is TRBV19, the J gene TRBJ2-7, with TRBD2 identical over 7 bases. J lost 4 bases, V lost 5 bases, and 2 bases had no gene match. The germline V gene encodes CDR1 LNHDA and CDR2 SQIVND (reference sequence). This CDR3 region has 12 residues. Here the CDR3 reads CASSGGVYEQYF. The CDR3 nucleotides are TGTGCCAGTAGTGGGGGGGTTTACGAGCAGTACTTC.

J is TRBJ2-7 and V is TRBV28; 7 nucleotides align to TRBD2. The CDR3 covers 15 residues. V gave up 6 bases and J gave up 1 base; unmatched junction bases: 9. Germline CDR1 and CDR2: MDHEN and SYDVKM. For the CDR3, the DNA is TGTGCCAGCAGCCTCGGGGAGGGAGTGTCCTACGAGCAGTACTTC. It is translated as CASSLGEGVSYEQYF.

The V gene is TRBV2, the J gene TRBJ2-5; TRBD1 matches 9 bases. This CDR3 has 14 residues. V was pared by 7 bases and J by 2 bases, with 5 bases of the junction left unmatched. Germline CDR1 reads SNHLY; CDR2 reads FYNNEI. This chain's CDR3 is CASKRDREQETQYF. In nucleotides, the CDR3 is TGTGCCAGCAAGAGGGACAGGGAACAAGAGACCCAGTACTTC.

The chain couples TRBV30 to TRBJ1-2; D gene uncertain. Germline V gene lookup returns CDR1 GTSNPN and CDR2 SVGIG (reference sequence). CDR3 length equals 12 residues. The V gene lost 0 bases and the J gene lost 8 bases, with 10 bases spanning the gap. CDR3 in DNA: TGTGCCTGGAGTGTGGGCTTCGCGGGCTACACCTTC. Its protein is CAWSVGFAGYTF.

V and J are TRBV13 and TRBJ2-7; 8 nucleotides align to TRBD2. CDR3 length equals 14 residues. With V trimmed by 3 bases and J by 2 bases, 3 bases remained unmatched. The germline CDR1 and CDR2 sequences are PRHDT and FYEKMQ (reference sequence). CDR3 sequence (DNA): TGTGCCAGCAGCTTCGGGAGGGGGACCTACGAGCAGTACTTC. As protein: CASSFGRGTYEQYF.

The rearrangement uses TRBV14 and TRBJ1-1; D is possibly TRBD1 (5 bases). Trimming took 0 bases from V and 4 from J, leaving 15 bases between them. Germline values: CDR1 SGHDN, CDR2 FVKESK. The CDR3 sequence is 16 residues long. CDR3 sequence (DNA): TGTGCCAGCAGCCAAGAGGGCAGGGCTCCGTCCACTGAAGCTTTCTTT. It translates to CASSQEGRAPSTEAFF. Using reference TRBV14 and TRBJ1-1 for the parts outside the CDR3, the full variable domain is EAGVTQFPSHSVIEKGQTVTLRCDPISGHDNLYWYRRVMGKEIKFLLHFVKESKQDESGMPNNRFLAERTGGTYSTLKVQPAELEDSGVYFCASSQEGRAPSTEAFFGQGTRLTVV.

The chain links TRBV9 to TRBJ2-7, with 8 bases identical to TRBD2. The CDR3 is made up of 14 amino acids. Germline CDR1 SGDLS, CDR2 YYNGEE. V lost 0 bases, J lost 3 bases, and 2 bases stayed unmatched. CDR3 coding DNA: TGTGCCAGCAGCGTAGACAGCGGGAGCTACGAGCAGTACTTC. Translated, it gives CASSVDSGSYEQYF.